This T cell receptor beta chain comes out of a study of CD8 T cells in ankylosing spondylitis. Study conclusions and caveats: Blood of patients with ankylosing spondylitis appeared to be characterized by a TCR beta motif of fewer than 10 highly homologous variants.

There are 18 residues in the CDR3. Germline CDR1 and CDR2: KGHDR and SFDVKD. V shed 5 bases and J 8 bases; nucleotides not matched to a gene: 22. This clonotype was observed at least ten times. Antigen unknown. Preparation of TCR beta libraries was done by quantitative 5'-RACE with molecular barcodes. TCRdb re-analysed the 5' RACE reads in MiXCR, keeping a single row per CDR3 protein. Among under 300,000 distinct CDR3 sequences listed, around a tenth were seen once. The sequence was obtained from a male donor with ankylosing spondylitis or in good health (not recorded which). The chain uses TRBV24-1 and TRBJ1-2, with TRBD1 identical over 7 bases. The specimen sequenced was blood, either unsorted or a sorted T cell fraction (not recorded which). The CDR3 sequence: CATSARIGEPGQHTGYTF. In nucleotides, the CDR3 is TGTGCCACCAGTGCACGGATAGGGGAACCGGGACAGCATACGGGCTACACCTTC.